The sample holds a few counts of the clone carrying this TCR beta chain. Antigen specificity is unknown. The CDR3 has 14 amino acids. The germline CDR1 and CDR2 sequences are SGHRS and YFSETQ. V was trimmed by 4 bases and J by 4 bases, leaving 14 bases between them. The data are from a study of T-cell memory formation after mild COVID-19. The overall study: TCR clusters were mostly confined to one donor each. Whole-study findings and limits: Some clones that responded were present in memory (sampled pre-infection), which suggests cross-reactive memory joined. Contracting CD4+ clones sat mainly in CM and EM; CD8+ in EMRA.

MiXCR, run by TCRdb on the 5' RACE reads, gives a single entry per CDR3 protein. The repertoire consists of over 300,000 distinct CDR3 sequences, with 20% to 25% occurring once and the leading ten covering 21%. Sequencing was carried out using PBMCs or a T cell subset sorted from them (not recorded which). This clonotype was obtained from a man aged 18 to 35 who had mild COVID-19 (a few samples of this study predate the infection). Cell type and time point are not known. V is TRBV5-1 and J is TRBJ1-1, with D possibly being TRBD1 (5 bases). The CDR3 coding sequence is TGCGCCAGCAGCGTGGTTGACAGAAGCACTGAAGCTTTCTTT. Its protein product is CASSVVDRSTEAFF.